This T cell receptor beta chain is from a study of blood T cell repertoires in COVID-19. On the study more broadly: COVID-19 samples collected from the United States, Italy and Spain covered acute and convalescent phases. The analysed material was cDNA or gDNA that came from T cells, B-cell-depleted T cells, or PBMCs.

The V gene lost 2 bases and the J gene lost 7 bases, with 12 bases spanning the gap. This CDR3 spans 14 amino acids. CDR1 and CDR2 (germline): KGHSH, LQKENI. In the authors' methods: How many nucleated cells were present was estimated from reference gene primer amplification. This table comes from immunoSEQ multiplex PCR, and its TCRdb copy is limited to in-frame clones, with some not included. That table gives V, J and clone size, and the DNA gave D and trimming. Found here are about 140,000 clones, more than 80% of them singletons; the top ten hold roughly 8.6%. The V and J genes are TRBV18 and TRBJ2-1; possibly TRBD1 for D (6 bases). Input material: peripheral blood. This sequence originates from a woman at least 80 years old in a cohort sampled during active or convalescent COVID-19. The CDR3 spells CASSPLSTGNEQFF. The CDR3 coding sequence is TGTGCCAGCTCACCATTGAGTACAGGGAATGAGCAGTTCTTC.